These T cell receptor beta chains were read from a single sample in a study of T cell changes during pregnancy in multiple sclerosis. Data came from immunoSEQ multiplex PCR; TCRdb stores just in-frame clones and leaves some out. The sample records under 65,000 clones, 91% being singletons. This specimen consisted of peripheral blood, obtained after pregnancy. These receptors all come from a female donor in good health, enrolled as a control in a pregnancy study. Both conserved end residues are part of each CDR3. The order of the fields is clone size, J gene, V gene, D gene, CDR3 protein, CDR3 DNA. The D gene is left open where the match is weak. Size is omitted from some rows. Given values are once, few, many or a class for expanded clones.

clone size: -; J gene: TRBJ2-7; V gene: TRBV7-9; D gene: -; CDR3 protein: CASSAPGTANYEQYF; CDR3 DNA: TGTGCCAGCAGCGCCCCAGGGACTGCAAATTACGAGCAGTACTTC
clone size: -; J gene: TRBJ1-3; V gene: TRBV6-5; D gene: -; CDR3 protein: CASSYSSGSGNTIYF; CDR3 DNA: TGTGCCAGCAGTTACTCGTCAGGCTCTGGAAACACCATATATTTT
clone size: -; J gene: TRBJ2-7; V gene: TRBV9; D gene: TRBD1; CDR3 protein: CASSARDRTGCYEQYF; CDR3 DNA: TGTGCCAGCAGCGCCCGAGACCGGACAGGGTGCTACGAGCAGTACTTC
clone size: -; J gene: TRBJ2-2; V gene: TRBV6-4; D gene: -; CDR3 protein: CASSDRVGEAGELFF; CDR3 DNA: TGTGCCAGCAGTGACAGGGTGGGAGAAGCCGGGGAGCTGTTTTTT
clone size: -; J gene: TRBJ1-4; V gene: TRBV19; D gene: -; CDR3 protein: CASNRTATNEKLFF; CDR3 DNA: TGTGCCAGTAACAGAACTGCAACTAATGAAAAACTGTTTTTT
clone size: once; J gene: TRBJ1-2; V gene: TRBV28; D gene: TRBD1; CDR3 protein: CASSSLSTGQGTNYGYTF; CDR3 DNA: TGTGCCAGCAGTTCCCTAAGTACGGGACAGGGAACTAACTATGGCTACACCTTC
clone size: -; J gene: TRBJ2-5; V gene: TRBV2; D gene: TRBD2; CDR3 protein: CASRGGLAGGPQETQYF; CDR3 DNA: TGTGCCAGCAGGGGCGGACTAGCGGGAGGCCCCCAAGAGACCCAGTACTTC
clone size: -; J gene: TRBJ1-1; V gene: TRBV4-1; D gene: -; CDR3 protein: CASSQVSGNTEAFF; CDR3 DNA: TGCGCCAGCAGCCAAGTTTCGGGGAACACTGAAGCTTTCTTT
clone size: -; J gene: TRBJ2-6; V gene: TRBV28; D gene: -; CDR3 protein: CASRIGQSSGANVLTF; CDR3 DNA: TGTGCCAGCAGGATAGGACAGAGCTCTGGGGCCAACGTCCTGACTTTC
clone size: -; J gene: TRBJ1-6; V gene: TRBV14; D gene: TRBD1; CDR3 protein: CASSPTSGTARAPLHF; CDR3 DNA: TGTGCCAGCAGCCCGACCTCCGGGACAGCGAGGGCACCCCTCCACTTT
clone size: -; J gene: TRBJ2-3; V gene: TRBV30; D gene: TRBD2; CDR3 protein: CAWPNNIPSLKRGDTDTQYF; CDR3 DNA: TGTGCCTGGCCCAACAATATCCCCTCACTCAAGCGGGGGGACACAGATACGCAGTATTTT
clone size: -; J gene: TRBJ2-5; V gene: TRBV6-5; D gene: -; CDR3 protein: CASRPTGYQETQYF; CDR3 DNA: TGTGCCAGCAGACCCACAGGGTACCAAGAGACCCAGTACTTC
clone size: -; J gene: TRBJ1-2; V gene: TRBV28; D gene: -; CDR3 protein: CASSLGRVYTF; CDR3 DNA: TGTGCCAGCAGTTTGGGGAGGGTCTACACCTTC
clone size: once; J gene: TRBJ1-1; V gene: TRBV21-1; D gene: -; CDR3 protein: CASTGQGCSEAFF; CDR3 DNA: TGTGCCAGCACCGGACAGGGTTGCTCTGAAGCTTTCTTT
clone size: -; J gene: TRBJ2-7; V gene: TRBV9; D gene: -; CDR3 protein: CASSAGATPTYEQYF; CDR3 DNA: TGTGCCAGCAGCGCTGGGGCTACGCCGACCTACGAGCAGTACTTC
clone size: -; J gene: TRBJ1-6; V gene: TRBV11-2; D gene: -; CDR3 protein: CASSLAGSYNSPLHF; CDR3 DNA: TGTGCCAGCAGCTTAGCGGGGTCCTATAATTCACCCCTCCACTTT
clone size: -; J gene: TRBJ2-3; V gene: TRBV6-4; D gene: TRBD2; CDR3 protein: CASSERLAGGTDTQYF; CDR3 DNA: TGTGCCAGCAGTGAAAGGCTAGCGGGAGGGACAGATACGCAGTATTTT
clone size: -; J gene: TRBJ1-4; V gene: TRBV30; D gene: -; CDR3 protein: CAWSVLLRGEKLFF; CDR3 DNA: TGTGCCTGGAGTGTACTCCTACGGGGTGAAAAACTGTTTTTT
clone size: -; J gene: TRBJ2-7; V gene: TRBV30; D gene: TRBD2; CDR3 protein: CAGSGSSHEQYF; CDR3 DNA: TGTGCCGGTAGCGGGAGTTCCCACGAGCAGTACTTC
clone size: -; J gene: TRBJ2-7; V gene: TRBV10-3; D gene: TRBD2; CDR3 protein: CAISESMAGGREQYF; CDR3 DNA: TGTGCCATCAGTGAGTCGATGGCGGGGGGGCGCGAGCAGTACTTC
clone size: -; J gene: TRBJ2-4; V gene: TRBV5-1; D gene: -; CDR3 protein: CASSLETGLPTYF; CDR3 DNA: TGCGCCAGCAGCTTGGAGACAGGTCTTCCGACGTACTTC
clone size: -; J gene: TRBJ2-5; V gene: TRBV15; D gene: -; CDR3 protein: CATSRDQRQGKETQYF; CDR3 DNA: TGTGCCACCAGCAGAGATCAACGGCAGGGGAAAGAGACCCAGTACTTC
clone size: -; J gene: TRBJ2-3; V gene: TRBV6-1; D gene: -; CDR3 protein: CASSPGLSTDTQYF; CDR3 DNA: TGTGCCAGCAGCCCGGGACTCTCCACAGATACGCAGTATTTT
clone size: -; J gene: TRBJ1-1; V gene: TRBV25-1; D gene: TRBD1; CDR3 protein: CASSLIGGMNTEAFF; CDR3 DNA: TGTGCCAGCAGCTTAATAGGGGGCATGAACACTGAAGCTTTCTTT
clone size: -; J gene: TRBJ2-1; V gene: TRBV7-9; D gene: TRBD2; CDR3 protein: CASSLTSGGEQFF; CDR3 DNA: TGTGCCAGCAGCTTAACTAGCGGGGGCGAGCAGTTCTTC
clone size: few; J gene: TRBJ2-1; V gene: TRBV9; D gene: -; CDR3 protein: CASSLAEGSYNEQFF; CDR3 DNA: TGTGCCAGCAGCTTAGCGGAGGGCTCCTACAATGAGCAGTTCTTC
clone size: -; J gene: TRBJ2-4; V gene: TRBV19; D gene: TRBD1; CDR3 protein: CASSRDRGNIQYF; CDR3 DNA: TGTGCCAGTAGTCGGGACAGGGGGAACATTCAGTACTTC
clone size: -; J gene: TRBJ2-5; V gene: TRBV11-2; D gene: -; CDR3 protein: CASSLDRLDRETQYF; CDR3 DNA: TGTGCCAGCAGCTTAGATCGCCTAGATCGGGAGACCCAGTACTTC
clone size: -; J gene: TRBJ1-1; V gene: TRBV30; D gene: TRBD1; CDR3 protein: CAWSVGQGAFF; CDR3 DNA: TGTGCCTGGAGTGTTGGACAGGGGGCTTTCTTT
clone size: -; J gene: TRBJ1-3; V gene: TRBV21-1; D gene: -; CDR3 protein: CASSSLGATLPFSGNTIYF; CDR3 DNA: TGTGCCAGCAGCTCCTTAGGGGCGACCTTACCTTTTTCGGGAAACACCATATATTTT
clone size: once; J gene: TRBJ1-5; V gene: TRBV7-8; D gene: -; CDR3 protein: CASSAKDMSNQPQHF; CDR3 DNA: TGTGCCAGCAGCGCTAAGGACATGAGCAATCAGCCCCAGCATTTT
clone size: -; J gene: TRBJ2-5; V gene: TRBV5-1; D gene: -; CDR3 protein: CASSLSHGVPQEAQYF; CDR3 DNA: TGCGCCAGCAGCTTGAGCCACGGGGTACCCCAAGAGGCCCAGTACTTC
clone size: -; J gene: TRBJ2-3; V gene: TRBV25-1; D gene: TRBD2; CDR3 protein: CASSERGGGTDTQYF; CDR3 DNA: TGTGCCAGCAGTGAACGCGGGGGGGGAACAGATACGCAGTATTTT
clone size: -; J gene: TRBJ2-5; V gene: TRBV5-1; D gene: TRBD2; CDR3 protein: CASSPSGGGLETQYF; CDR3 DNA: TGCGCCAGCAGCCCGTCGGGGGGAGGTTTGGAGACCCAGTACTTC
clone size: -; J gene: TRBJ1-2; V gene: TRBV7-8; D gene: TRBD1; CDR3 protein: CASSWSGQGYGYTF; CDR3 DNA: TGTGCCAGCAGCTGGTCCGGACAGGGCTATGGCTACACCTTC
clone size: -; J gene: TRBJ2-1; V gene: TRBV2; D gene: -; CDR3 protein: CASDRDSYNEQFF; CDR3 DNA: TGTGCCAGCGACCGGGACTCCTACAATGAGCAGTTCTTC
clone size: -; J gene: TRBJ2-4; V gene: TRBV28; D gene: TRBD1; CDR3 protein: CASSSLRQGKNIQYF; CDR3 DNA: TGTGCCAGCAGTTCTCTTAGACAGGGGAAAAACATTCAGTACTTC
clone size: -; J gene: TRBJ1-2; V gene: TRBV6-6; D gene: -; CDR3 protein: CASSYSEVYGYTF; CDR3 DNA: TGTGCCAGCAGTTACTCTGAGGTCTATGGCTACACCTTC
clone size: -; J gene: TRBJ1-5; V gene: TRBV18; D gene: -; CDR3 protein: CASSPMGSGLQPQHF; CDR3 DNA: TGTGCCAGCTCACCAATGGGTTCAGGGCTTCAGCCCCAGCATTTT
clone size: once; J gene: TRBJ2-2; V gene: TRBV19; D gene: TRBD1; CDR3 protein: CATKRRDRGRGTGELFF; CDR3 DNA: TGTGCCACCAAAAGGCGGGACAGGGGGCGCGGGACCGGGGAGCTGTTTTTT
clone size: -; J gene: TRBJ2-3; V gene: TRBV9; D gene: -; CDR3 protein: CASSVAPVPTDTQYF; CDR3 DNA: TGTGCCAGCAGCGTAGCTCCAGTCCCCACAGATACGCAGTATTTT
clone size: -; J gene: TRBJ2-2; V gene: TRBV28; D gene: TRBD1; CDR3 protein: CASSPGQVNTGELFF; CDR3 DNA: TGTGCCAGCAGTCCGGGACAGGTGAACACCGGGGAGCTGTTTTTT
clone size: -; J gene: TRBJ1-1; V gene: TRBV7-7; D gene: TRBD1; CDR3 protein: CASSLGQAEAFF; CDR3 DNA: TGTGCTAGCAGCCTAGGACAGGCTGAAGCTTTCTTT
clone size: -; J gene: TRBJ1-2; V gene: TRBV5-8; D gene: TRBD1; CDR3 protein: CASRVQGDVGGYTF; CDR3 DNA: TGTGCCAGCAGGGTACAGGGGGACGTGGGTGGCTACACCTTC
clone size: -; J gene: TRBJ1-4; V gene: TRBV5-4; D gene: TRBD1; CDR3 protein: CASSQGQVNEKLFF; CDR3 DNA: TGTGCCAGCAGCCAGGGACAGGTTAATGAAAAACTGTTTTTT
clone size: -; J gene: TRBJ1-5; V gene: TRBV7-2; D gene: -; CDR3 protein: CASSLAGAVGQPQHF; CDR3 DNA: TGTGCCAGCAGCTTAGCAGGAGCCGTTGGTCAGCCCCAGCATTTT